This T cell receptor (beta chain) was recovered during a study of cytomegalovirus exposure and HLA in healthy donors. Overall study findings and caveats: It was confirmed in vitro that a few of the CMV-associated chains were specific for CMV antigens. Usually a TCR sequence was rare, but some public TCRs were found in many donors. According to a subsequent analysis, TCR clusters identified in the first cohort showed a tendency to co-occur across the 120 validation repertoires.

Concerning this clone: Antigen unknown.

Produced via immunoSEQ multiplex PCR; TCRdb's table is partial and in-frame only. In the table there are fewer than 120,000 clones, over 75% of which are singletons. Unmatched junction bases numbered 3, after V lost 0 bases and J lost 4 bases. Germline CDR1 LNHNV, CDR2 YYDKDF (reference sequence). The CDR3 runs to 15 residues. The chain links TRBV15 to TRBJ1-3, with 7 nucleotides matching TRBD1. Sequencing was carried out using PBMCs. The receptor's source is a woman in her 30s in good health and CMV-seropositive. CDR3 in amino acids: CATSREGTAGNTIYF. The CDR3 DNA is TGTGCCACCAGCAGAGAGGGGACAGCCGGAAACACCATATATTTT.